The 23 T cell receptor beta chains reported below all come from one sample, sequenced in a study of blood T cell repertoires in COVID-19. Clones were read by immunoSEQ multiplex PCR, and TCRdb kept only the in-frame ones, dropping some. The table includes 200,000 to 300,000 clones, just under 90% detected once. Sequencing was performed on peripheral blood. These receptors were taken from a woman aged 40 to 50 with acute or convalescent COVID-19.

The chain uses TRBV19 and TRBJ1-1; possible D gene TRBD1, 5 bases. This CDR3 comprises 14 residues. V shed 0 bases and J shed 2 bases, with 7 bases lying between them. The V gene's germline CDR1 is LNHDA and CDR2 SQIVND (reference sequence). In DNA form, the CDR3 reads TGTGCCAGTAGTATAGACAGGGATAACACTGAAGCTTTCTTT. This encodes CASSIDRDNTEAFF.

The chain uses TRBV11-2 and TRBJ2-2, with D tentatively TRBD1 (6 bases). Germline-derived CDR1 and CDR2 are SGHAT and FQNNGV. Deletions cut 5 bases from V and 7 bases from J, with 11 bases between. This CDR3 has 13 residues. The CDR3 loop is CASSPRGIGELFF. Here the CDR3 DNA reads TGTGCCAGCAGCCCCAGGGGTATCGGGGAGCTGTTTTTT. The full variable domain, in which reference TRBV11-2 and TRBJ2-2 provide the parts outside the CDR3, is EAGVAQSPRYKIIEKRQSVAFWCNPISGHATLYWYQQILGQGPKLLIQFQNNGVVDDSQLPKDRFSAERLKGVDSTLKIQPAKLEDSAVYLCASSPRGIGELFFGEGSRLTVL.

The CDR3 sequence is CASSGEAGGPLPRQYV. For the CDR3, the DNA is TGTGCCAGCAGTGGTGAAGCGGGGGGCCCCCTTCCACGGCAGTACGTC. This chain connects TRBV6-1 to TRBJ2-7; TRBD2 agrees at 9 bases. Per germline, CDR1 MNHNS and CDR2 SASEGT. The trim removed 4 bases at V and 9 bases at J, leaving 16 bases unmatched. CDR3 length: 16 residues.

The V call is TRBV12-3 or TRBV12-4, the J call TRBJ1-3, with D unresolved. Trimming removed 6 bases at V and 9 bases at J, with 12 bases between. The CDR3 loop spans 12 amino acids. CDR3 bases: TGTGCCAGCAGCCCCGTCGGACTCACCATATATTTT. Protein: CASSPVGLTIYF.

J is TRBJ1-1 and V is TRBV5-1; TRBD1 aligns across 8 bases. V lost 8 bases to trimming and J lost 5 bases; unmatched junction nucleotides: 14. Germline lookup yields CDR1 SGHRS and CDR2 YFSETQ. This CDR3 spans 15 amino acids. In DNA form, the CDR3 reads TGCGCCAGTAAGGGACAGGCCCGAGGGGGAACTGAAGCTTTCTTT. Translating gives CASKGQARGGTEAFF.

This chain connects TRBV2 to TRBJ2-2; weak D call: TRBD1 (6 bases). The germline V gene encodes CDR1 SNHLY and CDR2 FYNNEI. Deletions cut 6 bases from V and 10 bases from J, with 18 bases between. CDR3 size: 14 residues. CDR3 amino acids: CASRMDSPREELFF. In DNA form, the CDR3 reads TGTGCCAGCAGAATGGACAGTCCAAGGGAGGAGCTGTTTTTT.

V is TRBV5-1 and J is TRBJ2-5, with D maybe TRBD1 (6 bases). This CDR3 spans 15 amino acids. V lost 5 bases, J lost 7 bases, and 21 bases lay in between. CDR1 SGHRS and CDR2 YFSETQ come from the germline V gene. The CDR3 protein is CASSSRKGQSWTQYF. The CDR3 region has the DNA TGCGCCAGCAGTTCTCGAAAAGGACAGTCGTGGACCCAGTACTTC. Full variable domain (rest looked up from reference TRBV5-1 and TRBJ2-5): KAGVTQTPRYLIKTRGQQVTLSCSPISGHRSVSWYQQTPGQGLQFLFEYFSETQRNKGNFPGRFSGRQFSNSRSEMNVSTLELGDSALYLCASSSRKGQSWTQYFGPGTRLLVL.

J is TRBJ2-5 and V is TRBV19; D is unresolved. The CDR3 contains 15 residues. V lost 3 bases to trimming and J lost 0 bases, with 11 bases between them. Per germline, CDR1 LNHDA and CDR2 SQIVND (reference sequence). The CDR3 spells CASSIGQMYQETQYF. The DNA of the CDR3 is TGTGCCAGTAGTATTGGGCAGATGTACCAAGAGACCCAGTACTTC. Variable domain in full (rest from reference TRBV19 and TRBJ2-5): DGGITQSPKYLFRKEGQNVTLSCEQNLNHDAMYWYRQDPGQGLRLIYYSQIVNDFQKGDIAEGYSVSREKKESFPLTVTSAQKNPTAFYLCASSIGQMYQETQYFGPGTRLLVL.

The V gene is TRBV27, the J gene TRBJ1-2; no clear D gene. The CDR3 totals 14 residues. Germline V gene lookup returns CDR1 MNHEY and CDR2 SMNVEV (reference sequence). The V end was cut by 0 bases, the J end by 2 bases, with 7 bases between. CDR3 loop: CASSLSAGNYGYTF. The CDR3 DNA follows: TGTGCCAGCAGTTTATCCGCGGGGAACTATGGCTACACCTTC.

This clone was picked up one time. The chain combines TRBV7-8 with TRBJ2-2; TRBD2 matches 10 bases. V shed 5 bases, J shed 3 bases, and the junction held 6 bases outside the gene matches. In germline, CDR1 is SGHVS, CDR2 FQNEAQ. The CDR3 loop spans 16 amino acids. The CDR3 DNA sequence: TGTGCCAGCAGCGGAGTAGCGGGGGGCCACACCGGGGAGCTGTTTTTT. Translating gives CASSGVAGGHTGELFF.

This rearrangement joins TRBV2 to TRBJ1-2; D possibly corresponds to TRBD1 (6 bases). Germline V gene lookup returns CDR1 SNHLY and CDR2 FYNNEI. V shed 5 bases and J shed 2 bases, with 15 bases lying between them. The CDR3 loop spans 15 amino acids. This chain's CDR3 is CASSREGGLNYGYTF. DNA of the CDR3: TGTGCCAGCAGTCGAGAGGGGGGGCTGAACTATGGCTACACCTTC. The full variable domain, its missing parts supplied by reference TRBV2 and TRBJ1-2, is EPEVTQTPSHQVTQMGQEVILRCVPISNHLYFYWYRQILGQKVEFLVSFYNNEISEKSEIFDDQFSVERPDGSNFTLKIRSTKLEDSAMYFCASSREGGLNYGYTFGSGTRLTVV.

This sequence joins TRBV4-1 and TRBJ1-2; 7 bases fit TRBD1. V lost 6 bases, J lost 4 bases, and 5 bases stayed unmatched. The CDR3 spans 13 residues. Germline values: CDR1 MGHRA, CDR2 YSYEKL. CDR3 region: CASRPTGAYGYTF. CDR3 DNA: TGCGCCAGCAGACCCACAGGGGCCTATGGCTACACCTTC.

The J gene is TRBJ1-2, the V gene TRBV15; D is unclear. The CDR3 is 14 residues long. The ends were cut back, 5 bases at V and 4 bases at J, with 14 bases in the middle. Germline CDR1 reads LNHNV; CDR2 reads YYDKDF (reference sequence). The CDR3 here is CATSARRLIYGYTF. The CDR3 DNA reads TGTGCCACCAGCGCCCGACGACTGATCTATGGCTACACCTTC.

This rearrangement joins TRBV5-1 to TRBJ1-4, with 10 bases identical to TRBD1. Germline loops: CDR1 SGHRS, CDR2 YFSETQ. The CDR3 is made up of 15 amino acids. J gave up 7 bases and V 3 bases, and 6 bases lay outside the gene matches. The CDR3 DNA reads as TGCGCCAGCAGCTGGGACAGGGGTAGTAGTGAAAAACTGTTTTTT. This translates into CASSWDRGSSEKLFF.

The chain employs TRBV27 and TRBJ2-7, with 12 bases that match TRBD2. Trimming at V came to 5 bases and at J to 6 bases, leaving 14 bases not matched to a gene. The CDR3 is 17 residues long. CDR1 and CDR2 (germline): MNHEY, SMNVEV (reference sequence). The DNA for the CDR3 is TGTGCCAGCAGTCCTATGACTAGCGGGGGATCTCCCTTCGAGCAGTACGTC. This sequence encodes CASSPMTSGGSPFEQYV.

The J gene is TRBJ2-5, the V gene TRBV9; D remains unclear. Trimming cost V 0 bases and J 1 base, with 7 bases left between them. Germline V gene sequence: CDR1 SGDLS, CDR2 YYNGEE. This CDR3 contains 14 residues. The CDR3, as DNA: TGTGCCAGCAGCGTAGGGGCGAGCCAAGAGACCCAGTACTTC. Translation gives CASSVGASQETQYF.

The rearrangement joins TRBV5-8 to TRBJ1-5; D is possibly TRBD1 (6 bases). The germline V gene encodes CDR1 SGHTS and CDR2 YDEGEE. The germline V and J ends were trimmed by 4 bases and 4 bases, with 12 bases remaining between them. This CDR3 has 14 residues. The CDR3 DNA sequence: TGTGCCAGCAGCGCAGGACAGCTGAATCAGCCCCAGCATTTT. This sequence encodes CASSAGQLNQPQHF. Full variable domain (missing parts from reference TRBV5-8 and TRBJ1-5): EAGVTQSPTHLIKTRGQQATLRCSPISGHTSVYWYQQALGLGLQFLLWYDEGEERNRGNFPPRFSGRQFPNYSSELNVNALELEDSALYLCASSAGQLNQPQHFGDGTRLSIL.

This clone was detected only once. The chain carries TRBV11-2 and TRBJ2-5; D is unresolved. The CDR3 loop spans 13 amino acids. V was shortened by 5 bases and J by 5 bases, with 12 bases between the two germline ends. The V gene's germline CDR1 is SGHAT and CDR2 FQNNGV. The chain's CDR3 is CASSRNERETQYF. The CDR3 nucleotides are TGTGCCAGCAGCCGCAATGAGAGGGAGACCCAGTACTTC. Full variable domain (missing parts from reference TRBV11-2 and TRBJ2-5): EAGVAQSPRYKIIEKRQSVAFWCNPISGHATLYWYQQILGQGPKLLIQFQNNGVVDDSQLPKDRFSAERLKGVDSTLKIQPAKLEDSAVYLCASSRNERETQYFGPGTRLLVL.

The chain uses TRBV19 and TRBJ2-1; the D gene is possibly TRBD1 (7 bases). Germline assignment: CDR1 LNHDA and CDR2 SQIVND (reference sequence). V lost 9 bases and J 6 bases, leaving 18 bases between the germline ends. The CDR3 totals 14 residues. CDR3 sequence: CASSAGQPSNEQFF. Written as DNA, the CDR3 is TGTGCCAGCTCGGCGGGACAGCCCTCCAATGAGCAGTTCTTC.

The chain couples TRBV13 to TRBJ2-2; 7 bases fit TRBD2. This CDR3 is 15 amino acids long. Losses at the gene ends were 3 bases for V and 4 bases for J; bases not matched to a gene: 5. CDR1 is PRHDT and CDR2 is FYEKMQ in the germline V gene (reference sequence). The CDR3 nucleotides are TGTGCCAGCAGCTTCCGAGCGGGGTTCACCGGGGAGCTGTTTTTT. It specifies CASSFRAGFTGELFF.

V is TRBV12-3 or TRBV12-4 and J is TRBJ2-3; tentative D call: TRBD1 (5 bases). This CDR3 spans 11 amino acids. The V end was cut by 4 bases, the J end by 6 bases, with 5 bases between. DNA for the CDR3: TGTGCCAGCAGTTACAGGGATACGCAGTATTTT. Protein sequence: CASSYRDTQYF.

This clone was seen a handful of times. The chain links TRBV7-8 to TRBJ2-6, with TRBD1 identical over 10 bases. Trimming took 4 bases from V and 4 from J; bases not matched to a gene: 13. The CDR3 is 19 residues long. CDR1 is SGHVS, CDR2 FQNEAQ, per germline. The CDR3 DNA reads TGTGCCAGCAGCTACGACAGGGGGCCTGTTGAGGACGGGGCCAACGTCCTGACTTTC. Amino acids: CASSYDRGPVEDGANVLTF. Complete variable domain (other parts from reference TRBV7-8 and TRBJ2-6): GAGVSQSPRYKVAKRGQDVALRCDPISGHVSLFWYQQALGQGPEFLTYFQNEAQLDKSGLPSDRFFAERPEGSVSTLKIQRTQQEDSAVYLCASSYDRGPVEDGANVLTFGAGSRLTVL.

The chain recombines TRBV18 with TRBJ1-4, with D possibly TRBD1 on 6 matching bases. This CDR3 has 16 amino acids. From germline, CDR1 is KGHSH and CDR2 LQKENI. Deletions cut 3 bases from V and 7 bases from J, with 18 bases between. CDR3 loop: CASSPTEGGAGEKLFF. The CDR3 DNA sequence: TGTGCCAGCTCACCCACCGAGGGGGGGGCTGGTGAAAAACTGTTTTTT.